This entry describes one T cell receptor (beta chain). Its matching antigen is unknown. This sample stems from a study of T cell responses to AZD1222 COVID-19 vaccine. Notes on the study in general: Regions 160-218 and 743-854 dominated among vaccine-associated CD4 TCRs spanning spike. Donors in the cohort were predominantly white British and more often female, and clonal diversity was possibly underestimated. Only five to seven AZD1222 recipients tested seropositive at baseline. All repertoire sampling was performed exclusively after the peak T cell response.

Profiled with immunoSEQ multiplex PCR; TCRdb holds only in-frame clones, not every one. The sample contains fewer than 150,000 clones, 84% of which appear only once. This CDR3 spans 16 amino acids. Germline V gene lookup returns CDR1 SGDLS and CDR2 YYNGEE. Between the trimmed V and J ends, which lost 0 bases and 0 bases, there was a span of 10 bases. The chain couples TRBV9 to TRBJ1-3, with a possible D match to TRBD1 (5 bases). This receptor was obtained from an adult in good health. Sequences were derived from peripheral blood, sampled on day 0 of AZD1222 vaccination. The CDR3: CASSVEEGLSGNTIYF. CDR3 nucleotides: TGTGCCAGCAGCGTAGAAGAGGGACTCTCTGGAAACACCATATATTTT.